This TCR beta chain emerged from a study of cytomegalovirus exposure and HLA in healthy donors. The wider study: The 95 to 150 validation repertoires, a later analysis reported, used the same platform as the 666 first-cohort repertoires. The study's findings and limits: Within the 90 to 150 validation repertoires, first-cohort TCR clusters tended to co-occur, according to a later analysis.

Sequencing was performed with immunoSEQ multiplex PCR; in TCRdb, only in-frame clones are kept and a portion is missing. The sample has about 82,000 clones, around 94% seen once. There are 15 residues in the CDR3. CDR1 is SGHDT and CDR2 is YYEEEE in the germline V gene. V lost 5 bases to trimming and J lost 3 bases, with 12 bases between them. Concerning this clone: Its antigen is not known.

The specimen was PBMCs. The chain uses TRBV5-6 and TRBJ1-6, with D uncertain. The source is a man aged 18 to 29 in good health and CMV-seronegative. The CDR3 coding sequence is TGTGCCAGCAGAGAGTTTCGGTACTATAATTCACCCCTCCACTTT. Translated, it gives CASREFRYYNSPLHF.